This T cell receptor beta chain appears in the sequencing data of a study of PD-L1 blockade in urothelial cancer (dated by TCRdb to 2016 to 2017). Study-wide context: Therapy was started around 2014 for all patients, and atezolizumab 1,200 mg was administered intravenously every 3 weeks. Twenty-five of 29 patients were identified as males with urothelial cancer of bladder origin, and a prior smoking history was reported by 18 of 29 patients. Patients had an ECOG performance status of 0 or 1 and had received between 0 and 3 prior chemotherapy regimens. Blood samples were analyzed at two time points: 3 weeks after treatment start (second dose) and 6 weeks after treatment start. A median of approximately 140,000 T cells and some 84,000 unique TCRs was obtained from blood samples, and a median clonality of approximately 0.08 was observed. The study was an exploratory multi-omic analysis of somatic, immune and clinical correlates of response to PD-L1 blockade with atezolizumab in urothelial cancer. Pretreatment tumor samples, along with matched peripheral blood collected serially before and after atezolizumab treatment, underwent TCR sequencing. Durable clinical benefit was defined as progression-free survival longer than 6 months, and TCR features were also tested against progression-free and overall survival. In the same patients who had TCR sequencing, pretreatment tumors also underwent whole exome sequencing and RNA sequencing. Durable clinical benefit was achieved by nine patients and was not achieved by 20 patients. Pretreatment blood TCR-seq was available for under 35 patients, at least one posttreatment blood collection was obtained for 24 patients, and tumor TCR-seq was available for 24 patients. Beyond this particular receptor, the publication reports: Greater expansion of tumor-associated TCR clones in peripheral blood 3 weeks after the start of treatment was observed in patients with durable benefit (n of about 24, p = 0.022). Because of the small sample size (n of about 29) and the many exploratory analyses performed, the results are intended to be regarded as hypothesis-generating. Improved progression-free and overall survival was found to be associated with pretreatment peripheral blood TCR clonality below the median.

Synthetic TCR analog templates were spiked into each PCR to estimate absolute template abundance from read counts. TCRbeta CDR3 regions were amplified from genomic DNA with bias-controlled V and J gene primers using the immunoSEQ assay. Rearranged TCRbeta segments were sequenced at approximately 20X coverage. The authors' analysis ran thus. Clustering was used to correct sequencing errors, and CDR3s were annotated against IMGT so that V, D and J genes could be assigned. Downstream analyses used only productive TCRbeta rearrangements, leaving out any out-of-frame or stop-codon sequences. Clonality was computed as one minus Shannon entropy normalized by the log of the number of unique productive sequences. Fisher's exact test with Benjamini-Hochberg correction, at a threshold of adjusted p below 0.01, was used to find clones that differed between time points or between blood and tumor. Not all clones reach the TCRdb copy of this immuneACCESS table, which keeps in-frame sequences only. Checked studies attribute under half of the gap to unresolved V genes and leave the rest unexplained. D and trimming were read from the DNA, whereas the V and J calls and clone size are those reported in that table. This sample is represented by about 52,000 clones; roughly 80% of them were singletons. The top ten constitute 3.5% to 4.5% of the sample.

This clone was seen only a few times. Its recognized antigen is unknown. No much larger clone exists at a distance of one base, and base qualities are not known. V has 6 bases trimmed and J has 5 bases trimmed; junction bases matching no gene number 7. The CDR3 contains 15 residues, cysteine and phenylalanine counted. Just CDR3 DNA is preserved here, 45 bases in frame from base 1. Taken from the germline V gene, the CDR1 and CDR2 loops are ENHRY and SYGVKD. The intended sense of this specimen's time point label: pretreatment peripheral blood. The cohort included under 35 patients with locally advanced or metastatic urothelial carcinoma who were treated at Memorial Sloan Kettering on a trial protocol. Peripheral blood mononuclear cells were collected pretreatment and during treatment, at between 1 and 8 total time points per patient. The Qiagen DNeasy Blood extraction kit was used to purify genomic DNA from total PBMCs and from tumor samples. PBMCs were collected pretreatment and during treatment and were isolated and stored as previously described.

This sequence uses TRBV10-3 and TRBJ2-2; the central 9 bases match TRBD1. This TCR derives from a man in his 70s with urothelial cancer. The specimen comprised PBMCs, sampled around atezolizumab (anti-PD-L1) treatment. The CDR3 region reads CAIRGQGLGTGELFF. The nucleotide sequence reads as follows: TGTGCCATCAGGGGACAGGGTCTTGGGACCGGGGAGCTGTTTTTT.